The 5 T cell receptor beta chains reported below all come from one sample, sequenced in a study of T cell responses to AZD1222 COVID-19 vaccine. Generated by immunoSEQ multiplex PCR, the TCRdb table keeps only in-frame clones and is missing some. The sample has under 150,000 clones, approximately 93% seen once. Sequencing used peripheral blood, obtained on day 0 of AZD1222 vaccination. The receptors derive from an adult in good health.

The genes are TRBV2 and TRBJ2-1; 9 bases map to TRBD2. V was clipped by 5 bases and J by 4 bases; unmatched bases: 6. Germline V CDR1 and CDR2: SNHLY, FYNNEI. This CDR3 spans 15 amino acids. CDR3 DNA sequence: TGTGCCAGCAGTCAAGGCCTAGCGGGATACAATGAGCAGTTCTTC. It is translated as CASSQGLAGYNEQFF.

The genes are TRBV5-4 and TRBJ1-1; D ambiguous. The CDR3 sequence is 13 residues long. V was cut by 5 bases and J by 1 base, with 9 bases left in between. Germline lookup yields CDR1 SGHNT and CDR2 YYREEE (reference sequence). CDR3 residues: CASRLNRNTEAFF. The DNA for the CDR3 is TGTGCCAGCAGACTTAACAGGAACACTGAAGCTTTCTTT.

The rearrangement uses TRBV5-1 and TRBJ2-7, with TRBD2 matching 7 bases. The CDR3 covers 16 residues. The germline CDR1 and CDR2 sequences are SGHRS and YFSETQ. V lost 4 bases, J lost 2 bases, and 12 bases stayed unmatched. The CDR3 spells CASSPWGGTGTYEQYF. CDR3 nucleotides: TGCGCCAGCAGCCCATGGGGGGGGACGGGTACCTACGAGCAGTACTTC. The full variable domain, with the rest looked up from reference TRBV5-1 and TRBJ2-7, is KAGVTQTPRYLIKTRGQQVTLSCSPISGHRSVSWYQQTPGQGLQFLFEYFSETQRNKGNFPGRFSGRQFSNSRSEMNVSTLELGDSALYLCASSPWGGTGTYEQYFGPGTRLTVT.

This chain uses TRBV5-6 with TRBJ2-2; 7 bases are a match to TRBD2. Germline V gives CDR1 SGHDT, CDR2 YYEEEE. The CDR3 has 15 residues. With V trimmed by 4 bases and J by 3 bases, 6 bases remained unmatched. The DNA for the CDR3 is TGTGCCAGCAGCGGTCGGCGGGAGTACACCGGGGAGCTGTTTTTT. It yields the protein CASSGRREYTGELFF.

This chain links TRBV14 with TRBJ1-4; D perhaps matches TRBD1 (5 bases). Germline V gives CDR1 SGHDN, CDR2 FVKESK. The CDR3 runs to 16 residues. Deletions cut 2 bases from V and 3 bases from J, with 13 bases between. CDR3 amino acids: CASSQPRRGSNEKLFF. DNA for the CDR3: TGTGCCAGCAGCCAACCTAGGCGGGGGTCTAATGAAAAACTGTTTTTT.